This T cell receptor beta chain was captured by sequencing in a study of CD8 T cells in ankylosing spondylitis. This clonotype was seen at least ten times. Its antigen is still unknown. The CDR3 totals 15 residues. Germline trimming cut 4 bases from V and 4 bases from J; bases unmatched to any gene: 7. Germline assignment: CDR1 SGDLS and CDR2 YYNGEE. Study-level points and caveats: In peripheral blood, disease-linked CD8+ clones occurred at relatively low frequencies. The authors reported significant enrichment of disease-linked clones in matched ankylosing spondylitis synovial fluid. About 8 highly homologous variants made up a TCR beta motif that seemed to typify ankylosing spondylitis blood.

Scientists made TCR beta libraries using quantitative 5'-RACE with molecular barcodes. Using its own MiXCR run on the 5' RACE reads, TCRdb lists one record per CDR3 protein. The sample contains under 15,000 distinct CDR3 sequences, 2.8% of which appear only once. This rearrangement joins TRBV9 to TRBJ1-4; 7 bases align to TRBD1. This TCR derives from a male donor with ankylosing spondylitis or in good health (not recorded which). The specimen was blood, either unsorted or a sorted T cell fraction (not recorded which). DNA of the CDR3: TGTGCCAGCAGCTCCTCCGGGACAGTTAATGAAAAACTGTTTTTT. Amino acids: CASSSSGTVNEKLFF.